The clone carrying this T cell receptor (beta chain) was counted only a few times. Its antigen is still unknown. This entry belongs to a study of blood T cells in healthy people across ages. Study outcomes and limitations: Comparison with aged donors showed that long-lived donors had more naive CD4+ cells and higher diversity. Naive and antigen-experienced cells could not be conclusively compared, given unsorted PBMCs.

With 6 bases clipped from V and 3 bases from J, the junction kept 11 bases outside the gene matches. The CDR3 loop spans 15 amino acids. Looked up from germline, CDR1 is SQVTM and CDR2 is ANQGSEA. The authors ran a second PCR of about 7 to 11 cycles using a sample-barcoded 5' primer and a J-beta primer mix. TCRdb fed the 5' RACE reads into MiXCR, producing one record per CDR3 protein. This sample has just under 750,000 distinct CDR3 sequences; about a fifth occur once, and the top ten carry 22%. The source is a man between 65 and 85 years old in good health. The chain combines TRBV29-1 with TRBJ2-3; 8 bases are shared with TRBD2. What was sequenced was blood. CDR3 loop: CSVAGLAVRTDTQYF. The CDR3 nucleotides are TGCAGCGTAGCCGGACTAGCTGTGAGGACAGATACGCAGTATTTT.